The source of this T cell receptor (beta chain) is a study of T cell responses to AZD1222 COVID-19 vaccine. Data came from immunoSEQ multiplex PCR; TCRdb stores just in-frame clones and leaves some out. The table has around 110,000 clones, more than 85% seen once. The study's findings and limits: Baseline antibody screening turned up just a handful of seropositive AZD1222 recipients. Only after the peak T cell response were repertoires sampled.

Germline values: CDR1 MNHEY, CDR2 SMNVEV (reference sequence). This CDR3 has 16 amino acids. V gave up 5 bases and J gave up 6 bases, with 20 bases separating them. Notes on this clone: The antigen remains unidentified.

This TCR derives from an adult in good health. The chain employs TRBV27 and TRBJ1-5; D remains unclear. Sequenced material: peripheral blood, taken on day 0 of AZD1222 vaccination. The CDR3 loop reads CASSPEGWWLSQPQHF. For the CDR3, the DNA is TGTGCCAGCAGTCCCGAAGGATGGTGGCTCTCTCAGCCCCAGCATTTT.